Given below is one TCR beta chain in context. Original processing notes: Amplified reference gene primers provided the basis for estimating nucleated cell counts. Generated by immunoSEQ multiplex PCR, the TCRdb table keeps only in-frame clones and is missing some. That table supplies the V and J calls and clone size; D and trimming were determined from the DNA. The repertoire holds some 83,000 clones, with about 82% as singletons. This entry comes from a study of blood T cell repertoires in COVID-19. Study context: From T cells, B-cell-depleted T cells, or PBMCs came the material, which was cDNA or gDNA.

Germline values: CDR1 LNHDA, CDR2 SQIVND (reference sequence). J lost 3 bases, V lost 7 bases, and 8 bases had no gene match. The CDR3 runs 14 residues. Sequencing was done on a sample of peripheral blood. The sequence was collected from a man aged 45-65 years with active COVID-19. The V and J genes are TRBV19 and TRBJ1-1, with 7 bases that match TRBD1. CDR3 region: CASIRRGRDTEAFF. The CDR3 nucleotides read TGTGCCAGTATCAGAAGGGGGCGCGACACTGAAGCTTTCTTT.